A single sample gave rise to the 5 T cell receptor beta chains below, sequenced in a study of technical replicates of blood from several donors (dated by TCRdb to 2016 to 2017). Libraries were prepared through the immunoSEQ multiplex PCR assay. TCRdb retrieved this table from immuneACCESS and kept in-frame rearrangements only. Not all clones are present; in checked studies, unresolved V genes account for under half, and no reason is known for the remainder. A total of tens of thousands of clones appear in this sample, approximately 96% of them only once. The leading ten clones occupy 0.39% of the sample. Sample: T cells isolated from PBMCs. The receptors shown here come from a human donor in good health.

The chain employs TRBV4-2 and TRBJ1-1; 8 positions match TRBD1. The CDR3 loop spans 14 amino acids. Germline loops: CDR1 LGHNA, CDR2 YNFKEQ. J gave up 7 bases and V 1 base, and 5 bases lay outside the gene matches. CDR3 sequence reads: CASSQGTGIDEAFF. CDR3 sequence (DNA): TGTGCCAGCAGCCAAGGGACAGGGATAGATGAAGCTTTCTTT.

The chain employs TRBV6-5 and TRBJ1-2; D gene unclear. This CDR3 has 13 amino acids. V lost 0 bases and J 3 bases, leaving 5 bases between the germline ends. CDR1 MNHEY and CDR2 SVGAGI come from the germline V gene. The CDR3 loop reads CASSYSRDYGYTF. DNA of the CDR3: TGTGCCAGCAGTTACTCGAGAGACTATGGCTACACCTTC.

The chain links TRBV27 to TRBJ2-7; the D gene is possibly TRBD2 (5 bases). The CDR3 covers 15 residues. Trimming took 2 bases from V and 3 from J, leaving 14 bases between them. CDR1 and CDR2 (germline): MNHEY, SMNVEV (reference sequence). CDR3 in DNA: TGTGCCAGCAGTTTAACTGGCGGGCGTATCTACGAGCAGTACTTC. It codes for CASSLTGGRIYEQYF.

The V call is TRBV11-2, the J call TRBJ1-1, with a tentative D call TRBD1 (6 bases). V was clipped by 5 bases and J by 3 bases, with 10 bases between them. The germline V gene has CDR1 SGHAT and CDR2 FQNNGV. The length of the CDR3 is 13 residues. Here the CDR3 reads CASSRTAYTEAFF. The CDR3 nucleotides read TGTGCCAGCAGCAGGACAGCCTACACTGAAGCTTTCTTT.

The chain is built from TRBV2 and TRBJ2-1, with 7 bases matching TRBD2. CDR3 size: 17 residues. Germline loops: CDR1 SNHLY, CDR2 FYNNEI. V gave up 0 bases and J gave up 5 bases; unmatched junction bases: 10. CDR3 in DNA: TGTGCCAGCAGTGAAGCTCCGCCGCGGGAGTTTAACAATGAGCAGTTCTTC. It encodes CASSEAPPREFNNEQFF.